What follows describes a single T cell receptor (beta chain). It lacks a known antigen. Qualities for individual bases were not recorded, and no much larger clone is one base off. This entry belongs to a study of control samples from healthy donors and cancer patients (dated by TCRdb to 2020 to 2021). V is cut by 5 bases and J by 10 bases, and the space between the germline ends is 14 bases. Based on the germline V gene, the CDR1 and CDR2 sequences are SGHAT and FQNNGV. The CDR3 has 12 amino acids, counting the end cysteine and phenylalanine. CDR3 DNA is the only sequence kept; it has 36 bases, read in frame from the first base. Library construction relied on the immunoSEQ multiplex PCR assay. Here the immuneACCESS table is served through TCRdb, limited to in-frame sequences with V and J called. Missing clones are a known gap in these copies; in checked studies unresolved V genes cover under half, and the rest lacks a known reason. This sample holds 350,000 to 450,000 clones; 75% to 95% were observed only once. The ten largest clones capture over 5.5% of the sample.

The V and J genes are TRBV11-2 and TRBJ1-1; confidence is insufficient to name the D gene. The sequenced material came from PBMCs. This receptor was obtained from a man aged 40-49 years with head and neck cancer. The CDR3 has the sequence CASSPFEAVAFF. The nucleotides read TGTGCCAGCAGCCCGTTCGAGGCGGTAGCTTTCTTT.